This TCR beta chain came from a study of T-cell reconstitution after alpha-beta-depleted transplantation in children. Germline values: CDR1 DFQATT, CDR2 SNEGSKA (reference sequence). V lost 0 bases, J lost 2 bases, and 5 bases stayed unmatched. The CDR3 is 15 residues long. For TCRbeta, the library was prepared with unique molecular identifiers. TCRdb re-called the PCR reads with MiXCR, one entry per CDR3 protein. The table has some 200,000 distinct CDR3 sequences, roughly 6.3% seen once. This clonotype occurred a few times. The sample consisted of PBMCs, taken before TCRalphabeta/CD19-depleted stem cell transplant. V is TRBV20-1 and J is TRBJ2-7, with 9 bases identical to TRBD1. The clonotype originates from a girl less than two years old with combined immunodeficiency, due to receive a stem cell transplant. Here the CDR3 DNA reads TGCAGTGCTAGAGAAGGGACAGGGATCCCCTACGAGCAGTACTTC. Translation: CSAREGTGIPYEQYF.